This T cell receptor beta chain originates from a study of cytomegalovirus exposure and HLA in healthy donors. The J segment lost 1 base and the V segment lost 5 bases, leaving 6 bases of the junction unmatched. The germline gives CDR1 MDHEN, CDR2 SYDVKM. This CDR3 contains 15 residues. Points from the study as a whole: TRBV6-2, TRBV6-3 and other indistinguishable V segments were excluded. In a later analysis, TCR beta V- and J-gene trimming showed a link to a missense DCLRE1C variant. Reports state that TCR beta sequences accurately predicted most subjects' HLA-A and HLA-B alleles. The productive fraction for most TCR beta V segments was about 87% or about 30% in an earlier analysis.

Regarding this clone: Its antigen remains unidentified.

Use of 60 Vbeta and 13 Jbeta primers characterized the PCR. Generated by immunoSEQ multiplex PCR, the TCRdb table keeps only in-frame clones and is missing some. The repertoire includes over 80,000 clones, roughly 74% of them detected once, and roughly 3% sits in the top ten. The chain recombines TRBV28 with TRBJ2-7; TRBD2 agrees at 9 bases. The receptor was isolated from a female donor in good health and CMV-seropositive. Sequencing was done on a sample of PBMCs. The CDR3 DNA follows: TGTGCCAGCAGTCCCCCGCGGGGGGGTTCCTACGAGCAGTACTTC. Protein product: CASSPPRGGSYEQYF. Using reference TRBV28 and TRBJ2-7 for the parts outside the CDR3, the full variable domain is DVKVTQSSRYLVKRTGEKVFLECVQDMDHENMFWYRQDPGLGLRLIYFSYDVKMKEKGDIPEGYSVSREKKERFSLILESASTNQTSMYLCASSPPRGGSYEQYFGPGTRLTVT.